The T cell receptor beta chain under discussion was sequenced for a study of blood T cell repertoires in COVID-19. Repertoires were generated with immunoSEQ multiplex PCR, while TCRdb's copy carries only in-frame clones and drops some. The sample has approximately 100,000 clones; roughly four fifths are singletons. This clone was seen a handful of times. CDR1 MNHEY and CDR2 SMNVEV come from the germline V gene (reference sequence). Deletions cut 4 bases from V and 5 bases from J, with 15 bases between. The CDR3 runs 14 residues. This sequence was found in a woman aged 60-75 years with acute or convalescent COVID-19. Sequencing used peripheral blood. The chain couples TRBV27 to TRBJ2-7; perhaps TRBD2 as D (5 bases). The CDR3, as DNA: TGTGCCAGCAGTTCACGGACTGGTGGGAACGAGCAGTACTTC. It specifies CASSSRTGGNEQYF.